This TCR beta chain was captured in a study of blood T cell repertoires in COVID-19. At the level of the study: Acute and convalescent COVID-19 samples came from the United States, Italy and Spain. Sample material is recorded as cDNA or gDNA derived from T cells, B-cell-depleted T cells, or PBMCs.

Source study methods: The assay estimated nucleated cells by amplifying reference gene primers. TCRdb keeps only in-frame clones here, not all; method: immunoSEQ multiplex PCR. The V and J calls and the clone size are those of that table, but D and trimming were determined from the DNA. The data show about 100,000 clones, about 85% seen once. The CDR3 is made up of 13 amino acids. The germline V and J ends were trimmed by 5 bases and 10 bases, with 15 bases remaining between them. The germline gives CDR1 GTSNPN, CDR2 SVGIG (reference sequence). The clonotype originates from a man in his 60s with acute or convalescent COVID-19. This chain joins TRBV30 and TRBJ1-6; D remains unclear. The sample consisted of peripheral blood. CDR3: CAWLISRESPLHF. CDR3 DNA sequence: TGTGCCTGGCTGATATCCCGGGAGTCACCCCTCCACTTT.